The next 26 T cell receptor beta chains were all read from a single sample in a study of CD8 T cells in Susac syndrome. RNA in amounts of about 0.5 to 1 ug was reverse transcribed with random hexamers. TCRdb re-called the immunoSEQ multiplex PCR reads through MiXCR, storing one row per CDR3 protein. The repertoire holds some 180,000 distinct CDR3 sequences, with 91% as singletons. Input material: CD4+ T cells from PBMCs. These receptors originate from a human donor with Susac syndrome.

V is TRBV12-3 or TRBV12-4 and J is TRBJ2-4; D gene ambiguous. CDR3 size: 14 residues. Deletions cut 5 bases from V and 4 bases from J, with 12 bases between. The CDR3 DNA is TGTGCCAGCAGTATCCGGATGGGTAAAAACATTCAGTACTTC. Residues: CASSIRMGKNIQYF.

This clonotype was found once. The rearrangement joins TRBV7-9 to TRBJ2-7, with 10 nucleotides matching TRBD1. There are 14 residues in the CDR3. V dropped 5 bases and J dropped 6; count of bases not matched to a gene: 7. Germline CDR1 is SEHNR and CDR2 is FQNEAQ (reference sequence). CDR3 nucleotide sequence: TGTGCCAGCAGCCCAGGACAGGGGGTTCGCGAGCAGTACTTC. As protein: CASSPGQGVREQYF. Using reference TRBV7-9 and TRBJ2-7 for the parts outside the CDR3, the full variable domain is DTGVSQNPRHKITKRGQNVTFRCDPISEHNRLYWYRQTLGQGPEFLTYFQNEAQLEKSRLLSDRFSAERPKGSFSTLEIQRTEQGDSAMYLCASSPGQGVREQYFGPGTRLTVT.

The chain uses TRBV20-1 and TRBJ2-7; D is uncertain. This CDR3 has 14 amino acids. The V gene lost 4 bases and the J gene lost 0 bases, with 13 bases spanning the gap. CDR1 is DFQATT, CDR2 SNEGSKA, per germline (reference sequence). CDR3 bases: TGCAGTGCTACTACTCTACACAGCTCCTACGAGCAGTACTTC. Amino acids: CSATTLHSSYEQYF.

The chain carries TRBV29-1 and TRBJ2-1; D unclear. Trimming removed 3 bases at V and 3 bases at J, with 3 bases between. The length of the CDR3 is 11 residues. Germline CDR1 SQVTM, CDR2 ANQGSEA. The CDR3 nucleotides are TGCAGCGTTGATGACTACAATGAGCAGTTCTTC. This gives the protein CSVDDYNEQFF.

The genes are TRBV6-4 and TRBJ2-5; D is uncertain. The CDR3 runs to 13 residues. Trimming removed 3 bases from V and 5 bases from J, with 10 bases in between. Germline CDR1 and CDR2: MRHNA and SNTAGT. The CDR3 sequence: CASSEILGETQYF. The CDR3 bases are TGTGCCAGCAGTGAAATTTTGGGGGAGACCCAGTACTTC.

This chain uses TRBV5-6 with TRBJ2-5; D gene ambiguous. The CDR3 is 12 residues long. The ends were cut back, 2 bases at V and 0 bases at J, with 2 bases in the middle. Per germline, CDR1 SGHDT and CDR2 YYEEEE. The CDR3 spells CASSFNQETQYF. The CDR3 DNA is TGTGCCAGCAGCTTTAACCAAGAGACCCAGTACTTC.

The gene calls are TRBV20-1 and TRBJ2-1; D may match TRBD1 or TRBD2 (6 bases each). The CDR3 sequence is 16 residues long. Germline CDR1 is DFQATT and CDR2 is SNEGSKA (reference sequence). V lost 3 bases to trimming and J lost 2 bases, with 17 bases between them. In nucleotides, the CDR3 is TGCAGTGCTAGTGCCCTAGGGGGAGGCCCCTACAATGAGCAGTTCTTC. Protein sequence: CSASALGGGPYNEQFF.

The chain has TRBV19 and TRBJ1-5; D gene ambiguous. The CDR3 sequence is 15 residues long. The V and J ends lost 7 bases and 2 bases respectively, with 15 bases between them. The germline V gene has CDR1 LNHDA and CDR2 SQIVND (reference sequence). The CDR3 DNA reads TGTGCCAGTAACCCCAAAGGGTACGGCAATCAGCCCCAGCATTTT. Protein sequence: CASNPKGYGNQPQHF.

This chain joins TRBV19 and TRBJ2-4; D gene ambiguous. Germline CDR1 and CDR2: LNHDA and SQIVND (reference sequence). This CDR3 spans 13 amino acids. The V and J ends lost 1 base and 8 bases respectively, with 9 bases between them. The CDR3 region has the DNA TGTGCCAGTAGTATAGGTAGCCGGGACATTCAGTACTTC. This codes for CASSIGSRDIQYF.

The V gene is TRBV6-5, the J gene TRBJ2-1; D unresolved. CDR1 MNHEY and CDR2 SVGAGI come from the germline V gene. Trimming left V 2 bases short and J 5 bases short, with 7 bases between. The CDR3 sequence is 13 residues long. CDR3: CASSYRLNNEQFF. The CDR3 DNA reads as TGTGCCAGCAGTTACAGGCTCAACAATGAGCAGTTCTTC.

This chain links TRBV30 with TRBJ1-5, with D possibly TRBD1 on 6 matching bases. The CDR3 consists of 14 residues. Trimming shortened V by 5 bases and J by 0 bases, and 11 bases separated the two germline ends. Looked up from germline, CDR1 is GTSNPN and CDR2 is SVGIG (reference sequence). The CDR3 DNA follows: TGTGCCTGGGGGACACCAAATAGCAATCAGCCCCAGCATTTT. This gives the protein CAWGTPNSNQPQHF.

This clonotype was detected once. This rearrangement joins TRBV5-4 to TRBJ1-1, with D possibly TRBD1 on 5 matching bases. This CDR3 is built from 15 residues. Between the trimmed V and J ends, which lost 2 bases and 5 bases, there was a span of 16 bases. From germline, CDR1 is SGHNT and CDR2 YYREEE (reference sequence). The CDR3 here is CASSFQQAGGTEAFF. The CDR3 DNA follows: TGTGCCAGCAGCTTCCAACAGGCGGGGGGGACTGAAGCTTTCTTT.

V usage is TRBV6-1 and J usage is TRBJ2-1; TRBD2 matches 7 bases. V trimming: 7 bases; J trimming: 0 bases; junction bases outside the gene matches: 9. CDR1 and CDR2 (germline): MNHNS, SASEGT. This CDR3 region has 16 residues. CDR3 loop: CASTMGRGSSYNEQFF. The CDR3, as DNA: TGTGCCAGCACCATGGGGAGGGGAAGCTCCTACAATGAGCAGTTCTTC.

This chain connects TRBV5-4 to TRBJ2-5, with D unclear. The germline gives CDR1 SGHNT, CDR2 YYREEE (reference sequence). There are 16 residues in the CDR3. Trimming took 0 bases from V and 5 from J, leaving 17 bases between them. CDR3 sequence (DNA): TGTGCCAGCAGCTTGGGGTTCTCAACCCCCGGGGAGACCCAGTACTTC. Translated, it gives CASSLGFSTPGETQYF.

The J gene is TRBJ2-3, the V gene TRBV7-3; a weak D match, TRBD2 (6 bases). Trimming stripped 5 bases from V and 4 bases from J, with 25 bases between. Germline assignment: CDR1 SGHTA and CDR2 FQGTGA. This CDR3 is 18 amino acids long. Written as DNA, the CDR3 is TGTGCCAGCAGCCCGAGAGAACCCGGCCGGACTACCCCAGATACGCAGTATTTT. This codes for CASSPREPGRTTPDTQYF. Looking up the rest from reference TRBV7-3 and TRBJ2-3 gives the full variable domain: GAGVSQTPSNKVTEKGKYVELRCDPISGHTALYWYRQSLGQGPEFLIYFQGTGAADDSGLPNDRFFAVRPEGSVSTLKIQRTERGDSAVYLCASSPREPGRTTPDTQYFGPGTRLTVL.

The chain carries TRBV6-2 or TRBV6-3 and TRBJ1-6; D gene uncertain. The ends were cut back, 2 bases at V and 9 bases at J, with 5 bases in the middle. Germline values: CDR1 MNHEY, CDR2 SVGEGT. The CDR3 contains 12 residues. In nucleotides, the CDR3 is TGTGCCAGCAGTTACCGGGGTTCACCCCTCCACTTT. Its protein is CASSYRGSPLHF.

V and J are TRBV24-1 and TRBJ1-1, with 9 bases fitting TRBD1. CDR3 size: 16 residues. Germline CDR1 KGHDR, CDR2 SFDVKD. With V trimmed by 5 bases and J by 4 bases, 10 bases remained unmatched. The CDR3 loop is CATSGEEGTGSTEAFF. CDR3 nucleotide sequence: TGTGCCACCAGTGGCGAGGAGGGGACAGGGAGCACTGAAGCTTTCTTT.

J is TRBJ2-7 and V is TRBV15; D is perhaps TRBD2 (5 bases). V gave up 2 bases and J gave up 2 bases, with 10 bases separating them. The CDR3 is 14 amino acids. Germline V gene lookup returns CDR1 LNHNV and CDR2 YYDKDF (reference sequence). The CDR3 nucleotides read TGTGCCACCAGCAGATCCAGAGGGACCTACGAGCAGTACTTC. Residues: CATSRSRGTYEQYF.

CDR3 loop: CASSRDSVGSDTQYF. CDR3 nucleotides: TGTGCCAGCAGTCGGGACAGTGTTGGTTCAGATACGCAGTATTTT. The gene calls are TRBV2 and TRBJ2-3, with 7 positions matching TRBD1. Germline lookup yields CDR1 SNHLY and CDR2 FYNNEI. V was clipped by 5 bases and J by 4 bases; unmatched bases: 9. CDR3 length: 15 amino acids.

CDR3 sequence reads: CSVNRLAGGSTDTQYF. The CDR3 coding sequence is TGCAGCGTGAACCGACTAGCGGGGGGCAGCACAGATACGCAGTATTTT. This sequence joins TRBV29-1 and TRBJ2-3, with 13 bases lining up with TRBD2. The junction had 6 bases not matched to a gene; V was cut back by 6 bases and J by 0 bases. CDR3 length: 16 amino acids. In germline, CDR1 is SQVTM, CDR2 ANQGSEA.

The chain uses TRBV18 and TRBJ2-5; 7 nucleotides line up with TRBD2. With 6 bases clipped from V and 0 bases from J, the junction kept 10 bases outside the gene matches. Germline CDR1 KGHSH, CDR2 LQKENI. This CDR3 contains 16 residues. The CDR3 spells CASSINSGPYQETQYF. The CDR3 DNA is TGTGCCAGCTCCATAAATAGCGGGCCGTACCAAGAGACCCAGTACTTC.

This clonotype was observed once. The chain is built from TRBV2 and TRBJ2-1, with 12 bases that match TRBD2. The trim removed 4 bases at V and 6 bases at J, leaving 10 bases unmatched. Germline CDR1 and CDR2: SNHLY and FYNNEI. CDR3 size: 17 residues. CDR3 region: CASSGLAGAIRGNEQFF. CDR3 DNA: TGTGCCAGCAGTGGACTAGCGGGAGCCATTCGGGGCAATGAGCAGTTCTTC.

The CDR3 protein is CASRSGSASPRNNYGYTF. The CDR3 nucleotides are TGTGCCAGCAGGTCAGGGAGCGCAAGCCCAAGAAATAACTATGGCTACACCTTC. The V gene is TRBV7-9, the J gene TRBJ1-2, with a weak D call TRBD1 (5 bases). Germline values: CDR1 SEHNR, CDR2 FQNEAQ (reference sequence). The CDR3 has 18 residues. The germline V and J ends were trimmed by 6 bases and 1 base, with 24 bases remaining between them. The whole variable domain, remainder taken from reference TRBV7-9 and TRBJ1-2, is DTGVSQNPRHKITKRGQNVTFRCDPISEHNRLYWYRQTLGQGPEFLTYFQNEAQLEKSRLLSDRFSAERPKGSFSTLEIQRTEQGDSAMYLCASRSGSASPRNNYGYTFGSGTRLTVV.

V and J are TRBV19 and TRBJ1-5; D call uncertain. V lost 3 bases and J lost 5, with 11 bases in between. Per germline, CDR1 LNHDA and CDR2 SQIVND (reference sequence). The CDR3 spans 14 residues. CDR3 residues: CASSIITGDQPQHF. In DNA, the CDR3 is TGTGCCAGTAGTATCATTACTGGGGATCAGCCCCAGCATTTT.

This sequence joins TRBV9 and TRBJ1-1; weak D call: TRBD1 (6 bases). The germline gives CDR1 SGDLS, CDR2 YYNGEE. V gave up 4 bases and J gave up 1 base, with 23 bases separating them. CDR3 size: 18 residues. The CDR3 region has the DNA TGTGCCAGCAGCTCACAACCACTACAACGGGGGGCGAACACTGAAGCTTTCTTT. It is translated as CASSSQPLQRGANTEAFF.

The CDR3 DNA reads TGCAGCGTTGAGGAGGGGGCAAAGAACACTGAAGCTTTCTTT. Its protein is CSVEEGAKNTEAFF. The V gene is TRBV29-1, the J gene TRBJ1-1, with 7 positions matching TRBD1. Losses at the gene ends were 3 bases for V and 1 base for J; bases not matched to a gene: 5. This CDR3 is built from 14 residues. The germline gives CDR1 SQVTM, CDR2 ANQGSEA. Based on the CDR3 plus reference TRBV29-1 and TRBJ1-1, the full variable domain is SAVISQKPSRDICQRGTSLTIQCQVDSQVTMMFWYRQQPGQSLTLIATANQGSEATYESGFVIDKFPISRPNLTFSTLTVSNMSPEDSSIYLCSVEEGAKNTEAFFGQGTRLTVV.